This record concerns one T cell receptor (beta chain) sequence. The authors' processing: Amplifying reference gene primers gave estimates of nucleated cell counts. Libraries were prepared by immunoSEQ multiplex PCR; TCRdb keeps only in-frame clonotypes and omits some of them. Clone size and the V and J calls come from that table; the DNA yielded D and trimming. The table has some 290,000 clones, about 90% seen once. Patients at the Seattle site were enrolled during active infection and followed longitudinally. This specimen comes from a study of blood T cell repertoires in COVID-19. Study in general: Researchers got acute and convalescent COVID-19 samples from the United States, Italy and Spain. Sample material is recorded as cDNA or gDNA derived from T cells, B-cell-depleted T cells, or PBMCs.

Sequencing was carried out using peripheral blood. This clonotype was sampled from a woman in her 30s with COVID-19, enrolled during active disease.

The CDR3 nucleotides read TGTGCCAGCAGCCCCGAGGAGCTTTTACCTGAAGCTTTCTTT. It codes for CASSPEELLPEAFF. The V gene is TRBV6-2 or TRBV6-3, the J gene TRBJ1-1; no reliable D call. Deletions cut 6 bases from V and 6 bases from J, with 17 bases between. The CDR3 is made up of 14 amino acids. Germline values: CDR1 MNHEY, CDR2 SVGEGT.